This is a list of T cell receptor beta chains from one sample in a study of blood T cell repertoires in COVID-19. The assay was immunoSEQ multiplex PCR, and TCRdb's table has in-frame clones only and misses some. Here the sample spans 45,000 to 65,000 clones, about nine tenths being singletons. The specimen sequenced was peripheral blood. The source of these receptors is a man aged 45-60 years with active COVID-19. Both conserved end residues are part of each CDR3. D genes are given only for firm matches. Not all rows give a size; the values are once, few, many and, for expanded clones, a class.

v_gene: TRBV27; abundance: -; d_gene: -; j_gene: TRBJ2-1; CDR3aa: CASRSSSDTYNEQFF; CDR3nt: TGTGCCAGCAGGTCCTCCTCGGACACCTACAATGAGCAGTTCTTC
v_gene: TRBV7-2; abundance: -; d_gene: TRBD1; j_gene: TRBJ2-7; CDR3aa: CASSFLGQGAIYEQYF; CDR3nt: TGTGCCAGCAGCTTTCTGGGACAGGGGGCAATCTACGAGCAGTACTTC
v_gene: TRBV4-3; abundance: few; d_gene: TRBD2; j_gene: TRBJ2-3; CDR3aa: CASSRDYPDTQYF; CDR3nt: TGCGCCAGCAGCCGGGACTACCCAGATACGCAGTATTTT
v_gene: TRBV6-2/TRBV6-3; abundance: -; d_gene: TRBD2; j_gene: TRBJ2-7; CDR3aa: CASSPGLAGGLREQYF; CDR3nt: TGTGCCAGCAGTCCGGGACTAGCGGGAGGGTTGAGAGAGCAGTACTTC
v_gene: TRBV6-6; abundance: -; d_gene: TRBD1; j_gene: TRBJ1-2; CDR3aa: CASVNTGGAYGYTF; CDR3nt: TGTGCCAGCGTGAACACAGGGGGCGCCTATGGCTACACCTTC
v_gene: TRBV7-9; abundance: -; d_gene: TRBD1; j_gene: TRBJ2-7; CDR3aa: CASSLKPGTGVEQYF; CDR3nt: TGTGCCAGCAGCTTAAAACCCGGGACAGGGGTCGAGCAGTACTTC
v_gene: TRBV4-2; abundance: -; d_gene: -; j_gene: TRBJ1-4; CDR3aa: CASSQARGEEKLFF; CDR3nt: TGTGCCAGCAGCCAAGCCAGGGGAGAGGAAAAACTGTTTTTT
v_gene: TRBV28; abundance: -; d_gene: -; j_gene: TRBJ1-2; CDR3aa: CASSLNRAGDGYTF; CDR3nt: TGTGCCAGCAGTTTGAACAGGGCCGGAGATGGCTACACCTTC
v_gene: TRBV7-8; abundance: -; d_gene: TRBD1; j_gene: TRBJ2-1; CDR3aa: CASSLVDRGRIENNEQFF; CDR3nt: TGTGCCAGCAGCTTAGTTGACAGGGGGCGGATTGAGAACAATGAGCAGTTCTTC
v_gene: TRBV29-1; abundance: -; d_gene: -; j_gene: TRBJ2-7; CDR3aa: CSVKQGSYEQYF; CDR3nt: TGCAGCGTCAAACAGGGTTCCTACGAGCAGTACTTC
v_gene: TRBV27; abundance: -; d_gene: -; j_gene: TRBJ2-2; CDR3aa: CASSFFFSGTSTNTGELFF; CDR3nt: TGTGCCAGCAGTTTTTTTTTCAGTGGAACTAGCACGAACACCGGGGAGCTGTTTTTT
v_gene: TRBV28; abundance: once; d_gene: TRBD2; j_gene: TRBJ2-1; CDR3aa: CASSSPPQGLAGGRAVNEQFF; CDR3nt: TGTGCCAGCAGCTCACCGCCCCAAGGACTAGCGGGAGGCAGGGCCGTCAATGAGCAGTTCTTC
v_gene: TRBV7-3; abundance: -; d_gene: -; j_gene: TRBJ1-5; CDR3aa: CASSSAPSGADQPQHF; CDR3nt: TGTGCCAGCAGCTCGGCCCCCTCAGGGGCAGATCAGCCCCAGCATTTT
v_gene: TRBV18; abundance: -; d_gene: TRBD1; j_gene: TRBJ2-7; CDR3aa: CASSGTGRYEQYF; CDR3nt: TGTGCCAGCTCCGGGACAGGGAGGTACGAGCAGTACTTC
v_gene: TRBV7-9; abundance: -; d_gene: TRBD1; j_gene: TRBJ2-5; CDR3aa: CASSLGQGTGETQYF; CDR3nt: TGTGCCAGCAGCTTAGGACAGGGAACCGGAGAGACCCAGTACTTC
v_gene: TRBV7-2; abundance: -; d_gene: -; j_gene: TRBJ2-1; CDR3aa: CASSPDSHNEQFF; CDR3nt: TGTGCCAGCAGCCCCGACAGTCACAATGAGCAGTTCTTC
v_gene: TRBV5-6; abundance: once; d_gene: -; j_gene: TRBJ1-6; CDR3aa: CASSLAGQRYNSPLHF; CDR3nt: TGTGCCAGCAGCTTGGCTGGGCAGAGATATAATTCACCCCTCCACTTT
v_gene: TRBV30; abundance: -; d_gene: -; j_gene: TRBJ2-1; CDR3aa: CACQGRSTFNKQFF; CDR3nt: TGTGCCTGCCAGGGCCGGTCCACCTTCAATAAGCAGTTCTTC
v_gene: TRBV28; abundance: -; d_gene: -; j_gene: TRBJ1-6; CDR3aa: CASGTVPYNSPLHF; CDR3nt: TGTGCCAGCGGAACAGTTCCCTATAATTCACCCCTCCACTTT
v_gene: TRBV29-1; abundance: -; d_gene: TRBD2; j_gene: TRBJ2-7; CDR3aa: CSVRAGGPPYEQYF; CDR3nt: TGCAGCGTCAGAGCGGGGGGCCCTCCCTACGAGCAGTACTTC
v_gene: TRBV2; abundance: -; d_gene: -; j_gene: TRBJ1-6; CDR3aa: CASSPRGGENSPLHF; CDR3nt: TGTGCCAGTAGCCCACGGGGGGGGGAGAATTCACCCCTCCACTTT
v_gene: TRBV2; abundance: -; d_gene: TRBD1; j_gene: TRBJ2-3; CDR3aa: CASSERDSSTDTQYF; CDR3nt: TGTGCCAGCAGTGAAAGGGACAGTAGCACAGATACGCAGTATTTT
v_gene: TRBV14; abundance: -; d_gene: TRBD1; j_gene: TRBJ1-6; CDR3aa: CASSPAVTGGESYNSPLHF; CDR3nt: TGTGCCAGCAGCCCTGCGGTAACAGGGGGCGAGTCCTATAATTCACCCCTCCACTTT
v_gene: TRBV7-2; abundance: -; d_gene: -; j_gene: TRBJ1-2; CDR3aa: CASSLDGLYGYTF; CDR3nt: TGTGCCAGCAGCTTAGACGGACTCTATGGCTACACCTTC
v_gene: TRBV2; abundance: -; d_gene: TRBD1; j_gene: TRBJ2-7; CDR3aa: CASRRQGPSSYEQYF; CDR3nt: TGTGCCAGCAGGCGACAGGGGCCTAGCTCCTACGAGCAGTACTTC
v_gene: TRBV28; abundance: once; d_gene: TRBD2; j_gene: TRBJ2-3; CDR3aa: CASKTGGLAGDRTDTQYF; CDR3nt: TGTGCCAGCAAAACAGGGGGACTAGCGGGAGACCGCACAGATACGCAGTATTTT
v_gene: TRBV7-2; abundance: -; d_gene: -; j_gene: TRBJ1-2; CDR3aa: CASSLASSGAYGYTF; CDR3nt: TGTGCCAGCAGCTTAGCGTCTTCAGGGGCCTATGGCTACACCTTC
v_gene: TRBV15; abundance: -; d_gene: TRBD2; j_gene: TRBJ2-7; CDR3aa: CATSSRLAGVSYEQYF; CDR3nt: TGTGCCACCAGCTCCCGACTAGCGGGGGTCTCCTACGAGCAGTACTTC
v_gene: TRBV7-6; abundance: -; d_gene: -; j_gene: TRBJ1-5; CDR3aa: CASSLGALSNQPQHF; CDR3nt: TGTGCCAGCAGCTTAGGCGCGCTTAGCAATCAGCCCCAGCATTTT
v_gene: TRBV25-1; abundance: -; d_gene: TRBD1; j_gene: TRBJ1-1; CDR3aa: CASRGDNRGTEAFF; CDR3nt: TGTGCCAGCAGGGGGGATAACAGGGGAACTGAAGCTTTCTTT
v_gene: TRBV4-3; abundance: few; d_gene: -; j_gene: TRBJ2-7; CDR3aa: CASSQDTNGYEQYF; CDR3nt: TGCGCCAGCAGCCAAGATACGAACGGTTACGAGCAGTACTTC
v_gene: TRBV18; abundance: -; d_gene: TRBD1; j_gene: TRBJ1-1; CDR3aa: CASSPPVRGRGGTEAFF; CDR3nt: TGTGCCAGCTCACCACCGGTGAGGGGGCGGGGTGGCACTGAAGCTTTCTTT
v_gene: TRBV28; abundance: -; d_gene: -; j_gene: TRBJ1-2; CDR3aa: CASTLGLRGGYTF; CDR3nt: TGTGCCAGCACCCTGGGGCTACGGGGGGGCTACACCTTC